A single count supports the clone carrying this T cell receptor beta chain. The antigen is not known. V gave up 2 bases and J gave up 0 bases, with 20 bases separating them. CDR1 is MNHNS and CDR2 is SASEGT in the germline V gene. The CDR3 consists of 19 residues. This entry belongs to a study of shared clonotypes between healthy human individuals. Across the study: Donors were two women and three men aged 18 to 49. Used for every donor were three CD4 naive, three CD4 memory, two CD8 naive and one CD8 memory plate.

Method: immunoSEQ multiplex PCR; TCRdb's copy keeps in-frame clones and lacks some. The sample has about 2.3 million clones, roughly 90% seen once. Study-level results: Clonotype sharing among donors likely depends on sequencing depth. A reduction in generation probabilities was seen for non-shared clonotypes relative to those shared by all four donors.

The V and J genes are TRBV6-1 and TRBJ1-5; maybe TRBD1 (6 bases). The receptor's source is a man between 18 and 35 years old in good health. Some clones in this sample may be carry-over from other donors' samples. Sequencing was done on a sample of naive CD4+ T cells from PBMCs. Subset: CD45RA+ positively selected. The CDR3 protein is CASSELRTDHYYSNQPQHF. For the CDR3, the DNA is TGTGCCAGCAGTGAACTACGGACAGATCATTACTATAGCAATCAGCCCCAGCATTTT.